Described below is a single T cell receptor beta chain sequence and its context. This sample was taken from a study of shared clonotypes between healthy human individuals. Sequencing used immunoSEQ multiplex PCR; TCRdb keeps in-frame clones, though not all of them. The profile shows about 110,000 clones, around 68% of them singletons. The CDR3 runs to 14 residues. The V and J ends lost 3 bases and 4 bases respectively, with 11 bases between them. Germline lookup yields CDR1 ENHRY and CDR2 SYGVKD. Caucasian adults residing in Nashville, Tennessee made up all the donors. CD8 memory fractions consisted of CD45RO+ and CCR7-negative CD45RA+ TemRA cells together.

The sequence was collected from a woman between 25 and 40 years old in good health. The chain uses TRBV10-3 and TRBJ2-3; D unresolved. Sequenced material: memory CD8+ T cells sorted from blood. Subset here: CD45RO+ cells pooled with CCR7-negative TemRA cells. The CDR3 DNA is TGTGCCATCAGTGACCAGGAGTATCCAGATACGCAGTATTTT. Translation gives CAISDQEYPDTQYF.